This is a list of T cell receptor beta chains from one sample in a study of shared T cell receptors in the human thymus. Method: immunoSEQ multiplex PCR; TCRdb's copy keeps in-frame clones and lacks some. Among approximately 660,000 clones listed, 85% to 90% were seen once. The same sample was also studied in work on human thymus T cells.

The sample was thymocytes. The receptors were sampled from a boy under three years old with a congenital heart defect. Both conserved end residues are part of each CDR3. A D gene is named only where the DNA matches it firmly. A clone size is listed for some rows: how often the clone was seen (once, few, many), or a class if it is expanded.

CDR3nt,CDR3aa,j_gene,d_gene,v_gene,abundance
TGTGCCAGCAGCTTCAGGGAAGAGACCCAGTACTTC,CASSFREETQYF,TRBJ2-5,-,TRBV11-2,-
TGTGCCAGCAGCTCACAGGGGTCCCGAGGGACCCAGTACTTC,CASSSQGSRGTQYF,TRBJ2-5,TRBD1,TRBV5-6,once
TGTGCCAGCAGCTTAGCATTACCCCCCGACAGCCCGAATGAAAAACTGTTTTTT,CASSLALPPDSPNEKLFF,TRBJ1-4,-,TRBV7-8,few
TGTGCCAGCACAAGCCGGGTCGGAAGCTCTGGGGCCAACGTCCTGACTTTC,CASTSRVGSSGANVLTF,TRBJ2-6,-,TRBV21-1,-
TGCGCCAGCAGCCCCCCCAGGCACAGGAGGGCCGCCACCGGGGAGCTGTTTTTT,CASSPPRHRRAATGELFF,TRBJ2-2,-,TRBV4-3,-
TGTGCCAGCCAGGTACGAGCGGGAGAGGGTTACGAGCAGTACTTC,CASQVRAGEGYEQYF,TRBJ2-7,TRBD2,TRBV6-5,-
TGCGCCAGCAGCCAAGGGGACTCGACGGATCTAAGGTATGGCTACACCTTC,CASSQGDSTDLRYGYTF,TRBJ1-2,-,TRBV4-3,few
TGTGCCAGCAGCTTGGCAGGGCAGGACGAGCAGTACTTC,CASSLAGQDEQYF,TRBJ2-7,-,TRBV5-8,-
TGTGCCAGCAGCTTTACCGCAAAAGGTACGGGAGGAAACACCATATATTTT,CASSFTAKGTGGNTIYF,TRBJ1-3,-,TRBV21-1,-
TGTGCCAGCAGCCCGGGACAATCGAACACTGAAGCTTTCTTT,CASSPGQSNTEAFF,TRBJ1-1,-,TRBV5-4,-
TGTGCCAGCAGCTTATTCGGGAGGGCCCACGAGCAGTACTTC,CASSLFGRAHEQYF,TRBJ2-7,TRBD2,TRBV5-5,-
TGCGCCAGCAGCCAAGAGCGGGGCTACGAGCAGTACTTC,CASSQERGYEQYF,TRBJ2-7,-,TRBV4-1,-
TGTGCCAGCAGCTTATTGTCTAGCCCCTACGAGCAGTACTTC,CASSLLSSPYEQYF,TRBJ2-7,-,TRBV11-2,-
TGTGCCAGCAGCCGGACAGGGGATAGCAATCAGCCCCAGCATTTT,CASSRTGDSNQPQHF,TRBJ1-5,TRBD1,TRBV5-8,-
TGCGCCAGCAGCTTGGCGCGGATAATGACCGGGGAGCTGTTTTTT,CASSLARIMTGELFF,TRBJ2-2,-,TRBV5-1,-
TGTGCCAGCAGCGTAGCACAGGGAGCGCACGAAGCTTTCTTT,CASSVAQGAHEAFF,TRBJ1-1,-,TRBV9,-
TGTGCCAGCAGCTGTGACAGGGGAGAGACAGCGGCCTCCTACGAGCAGTACTTC,CASSCDRGETAASYEQYF,TRBJ2-7,TRBD1,TRBV5-5,-
TGTGCCAGCAGCACAAACAGGGGGGCCGGGGAGCTGTTTTTT,CASSTNRGAGELFF,TRBJ2-2,TRBD1,TRBV5-4,-
TGCGCCAGCAGCCAAGATTTAGGACAGGGGGCAAGAGGAGATACGCAGTATTTT,CASSQDLGQGARGDTQYF,TRBJ2-3,TRBD1,TRBV4-3,-
TGCGCCAGCAGCCAAGGGCCCCGGGGGGGACCAACTAATGAAAAACTGTTTTTT,CASSQGPRGGPTNEKLFF,TRBJ1-4,-,TRBV4-3,-
TGTGCCAGCAGTTTGGGACTAGCGGCCAGCACAGATACGCAGTATTTT,CASSLGLAASTDTQYF,TRBJ2-3,TRBD2,TRBV27,-
TGTGCCAGCAGCGTAGATCGCAGATATAATGAAAAACTGTTTTTT,CASSVDRRYNEKLFF,TRBJ1-4,-,TRBV9,-
TGCGCCAGCAGCTGTGGTGGTCTAGCGGGCCCATCCAGCTACGAGCAGTACTTC,CASSCGGLAGPSSYEQYF,TRBJ2-7,TRBD2,TRBV5-1,-
TGTGCCAGCTCACCCTCGGGGGGGGCGGATGAAGCTTTCTTT,CASSPSGGADEAFF,TRBJ1-1,-,TRBV18,-
TGTGCCAGTAGCCCGGGACGGGAGAGAGCTTTCTTT,CASSPGRERAFF,TRBJ1-1,-,TRBV19,-
TGTGCCAGCTCAACTAAGGACAGGGGAGTGACCACGGAATCCTACGAGCAGTACTTC,CASSTKDRGVTTESYEQYF,TRBJ2-7,TRBD1,TRBV18,-
TGTGCCAGCAGTTTATTTGGTAGCGGGAGGGCCGAGGGTAACGAGCAGTACTTC,CASSLFGSGRAEGNEQYF,TRBJ2-7,TRBD2,TRBV27,-
TGCGCCAGCAGCTATTTTACTTGGGCGCGAAGAACTGAAGCTTTCTTT,CASSYFTWARRTEAFF,TRBJ1-1,-,TRBV5-1,-
TGCGCCAGCAGCCAAGAGTCGGCAGGGGAGAGGAGCACTGAAGCTTTCTTT,CASSQESAGERSTEAFF,TRBJ1-1,-,TRBV4-1,-
TGTGCCAGCAGGGAGAGGACAGCGCTCTACGAGCAGTACTTC,CASRERTALYEQYF,TRBJ2-7,-,TRBV6-5,once
TGCGCCAGCAGCCAGACCTCCCTGGGACAGGGTCCATATGGGGCCAACGTCCTGACTTTC,CASSQTSLGQGPYGANVLTF,TRBJ2-6,TRBD1,TRBV4-3,once
TGTGCCAGCAGCTTCACGGACTATGGCTACACCTTC,CASSFTDYGYTF,TRBJ1-2,-,TRBV7-9,-
TGTGCCAGCAGTTTAAGGGGGGGGCGGGGGACCCAGTACTTC,CASSLRGGRGTQYF,TRBJ2-5,-,TRBV27,-
TGTGCCAGCAGCCAAGAGCAACTAGCGGACGGGGCCCAGTACTTC,CASSQEQLADGAQYF,TRBJ2-5,TRBD2,TRBV4-2,-
TGTGCCAGCAGCCAAAGCCTTCCTCTGGGAGGCAAAAACATTCAGTACTTC,CASSQSLPLGGKNIQYF,TRBJ2-4,-,TRBV4-2,-
TGTGCCAGCAGCCTAAGCGGGAGGGCGACAGATACGCAGTATTTT,CASSLSGRATDTQYF,TRBJ2-3,TRBD2,TRBV9,once
TGCGCCAGCAGTGAATCCCGAGCGAACACTGAAGCTTTCTTT,CASSESRANTEAFF,TRBJ1-1,-,TRBV10-1,-
TGCAGCGCAGTTAGCGGGAGCACAGATACGCAGTATTTT,CSAVSGSTDTQYF,TRBJ2-3,TRBD2,TRBV29-1,-
TGTGCCAGCAGCCGACGAGGGTCTAGGTTCCAAGAGACCCAGTACTTC,CASSRRGSRFQETQYF,TRBJ2-5,-,TRBV4-2,once
TGTGCCAGCAGCTCCCGGGAGAGCCAAGATACGCAGTATTTT,CASSSRESQDTQYF,TRBJ2-3,-,TRBV5-4,-
TGTGCCAGCAGTCCCAAGGTGGGGAGAGATCAGCCCCAGCATTTT,CASSPKVGRDQPQHF,TRBJ1-5,-,TRBV6-1,-
TGCAGTGCTAGAGATTTTAAGTATTTT,CSARDFKYF,TRBJ2-3,-,TRBV20-1,-
TGTGCCAGCTTTCTAGGGGCCCAAGAGACCCAGTACTTC,CASFLGAQETQYF,TRBJ2-5,-,TRBV6-1,-
TGTGCCAGCAGCCTAAGCGCCAGGGTCCAAAACATTCAGTACTTC,CASSLSARVQNIQYF,TRBJ2-4,-,TRBV28,once
TGTGCCAGTTCCCGGGCGGGACTAGCACCCCACGAGCAGTACTTC,CASSRAGLAPHEQYF,TRBJ2-7,TRBD2,TRBV5-4,-
TGTGCCAGCAGCTTAGGAGCAGGGCCCAACTACGAGCAGTACTTC,CASSLGAGPNYEQYF,TRBJ2-7,-,TRBV7-2,-